Shown below are 5 T cell receptor beta chains from a single sample sequenced in a study of tissue T cells after allogeneic stem cell transplantation. Clones were read by immunoSEQ multiplex PCR, and TCRdb kept only the in-frame ones, dropping some. This sample yields approximately 47,000 clones, of which about 73% are seen a single time; less than 0.85% belongs to the top ten. Input material: sorted cells pooled from one or two spleens. The origin of the receptors is a pool of C57BL/6 mice in good health.

A remark on this clone: Here the gene names and germline are mouse. Read data end 1 residue before the CDR3 end; the end is taken from the germline J gene. The chain carries TRBV24 and TRBJ1-6; D ambiguous. TRBJ1-6 is noted as an ORF with a role that remains uncertain. CDR3 length: 14 amino acids. Trimming left V 1 base short and J 5 bases short, with 6 bases between. Germline V gene sequence: CDR1 KGHTA, CDR2 FRNEEI. Here the CDR3 reads CASSLWPDNSPLYF. CDR3 DNA, as far as it was read: TGTGCCAGCAGTCTGTGGCCGGATAATTCGCCCCTCTAC.

This clone turned up a few times. These gene names are mouse names. The read finishes 1 residue shy of the CDR3 end, and the germline J gene is used to complete it. V is TRBV2 and J is TRBJ2-7; 8 nucleotides align to TRBD1. Germline V gene data show CDR1 as LGHNA and CDR2 as YSYQKL. This CDR3 spans 13 amino acids. V lost 5 bases to trimming and J lost 4 bases; unmatched junction nucleotides: 4. CDR3 region: CASSSDRVYEQYF. Incomplete CDR3 DNA: TGTGCCAGCAGCTCGGACAGGGTTTATGAACAGTAC.

In its sample, this clone was seen once. The genes are named according to mouse. With the read ending 1 residue before the CDR3 end, the germline J gene is used to fill in that end. V usage is TRBV31 and J usage is TRBJ2-1; either TRBD1 or TRBD2 may fit D (5 bases each). V was clipped by 0 bases and J by 1 base, with 10 bases between them. CDR1 and CDR2 from the germline V gene are GKSSPN and SITVG. This CDR3 has 15 residues. The CDR3 sequence: CAWSLGRGNYAEQFF. The covered CDR3 bases are TGTGCCTGGAGTCTAGGGCGGGGCAACTATGCTGAGCAGTTC.

On this clone: Gene names are the mouse ones. The missing CDR3 end, 1 residue past where the read stops, is filled in from the germline J gene. This chain joins TRBV5 and TRBJ2-4; 9 bases align to TRBD2. V was pared by 0 bases and J by 10 bases, with 2 bases of the junction left unmatched. Germline V gene sequence: CDR1 LGHNA, CDR2 YNLKQL (reference sequence). This CDR3 spans 13 amino acids. CDR3 protein: CASSQEMGGPLYF. The covered CDR3 bases are TGTGCCAGCAGCCAAGAGATGGGGGGGCCCTTGTAC.

Comment on this clone: The gene names here belong to mouse. The DNA ends 1 residue before the CDR3 does, and the rest of the CDR3 is filled in from the germline J gene. This chain joins TRBV20 and TRBJ2-3; 8 bases agree with TRBD2. CDR1 and CDR2 from the germline V gene are GFQATS and STVNSAI. The CDR3 extends over 14 amino acids. Trimming took 1 base from V and 1 from J; bases not matched to a gene: 1. The part of the CDR3 DNA that was read is TGTGGTGCTAGGGTTGGGGGGGGTGCAGAAACGCTGTAT. It yields the protein CGARVGGGAETLY. The CDR3, in full, reads CGARVGGGAETLYF.